This T cell receptor beta chain was recorded in a study of technical replicates of blood from a handful of donors. V gave up 8 bases and J gave up 3 bases, with 14 bases separating them. The CDR3 is 13 residues long. Generated by immunoSEQ multiplex PCR, the TCRdb table keeps only in-frame clones and is missing some. This sample has 65,000 to 85,000 clones, with roughly 98% found just once. Sequenced material: T cells isolated from PBMCs. The clonotype was recovered from a human donor in good health. The chain uses TRBV23-1 and TRBJ2-7; D is perhaps TRBD1 (6 bases). TRBV23-1 is an ORF, with its function uncertain. The CDR3 DNA sequence: TGCGCCAGCGGCCTTGGACAGTTCTACGAGCAGTACTTC. As protein: CASGLGQFYEQYF.